The TCR beta chain under discussion was sequenced for a study of beta chain features in type 1 diabetes. General observations from the study: Researchers caution that PCR might favor shorter templates, equally among patients and controls. An over-representation of cells with high TCR expression could result from cDNA sequencing.

A note on this clone: Its antigen is not identified.

V was cut by 8 bases and J by 4 bases, with 16 bases left in between. This CDR3 has 14 residues. CDR1 is LNHDA and CDR2 is SQIVND in the germline V gene (reference sequence). As every portion of the isolated RNA was reverse transcribed, the sequencing read expressed TCRB transcripts. Method: immunoSEQ multiplex PCR; TCRdb's copy keeps in-frame clones and lacks some. The table records over 700,000 clones, 15% to 20% of them present only once. Markers CD45RO/CCR7/CD25/CD127/CD95/CD27 served to sort CD4+ naive, central memory, regulatory and stem cell-like memory cells. This TCR was recovered from a woman between 18 and 30 years old in good health. The chain recombines TRBV19 with TRBJ2-3, with D possibly matching TRBD1 (6 bases). What was sequenced was naive CD4+ T cells from blood. DNA of the CDR3: TGTGCCAGTCGTAGTACAGGGAGCGCAGATACGCAGTATTTT. As protein: CASRSTGSADTQYF.